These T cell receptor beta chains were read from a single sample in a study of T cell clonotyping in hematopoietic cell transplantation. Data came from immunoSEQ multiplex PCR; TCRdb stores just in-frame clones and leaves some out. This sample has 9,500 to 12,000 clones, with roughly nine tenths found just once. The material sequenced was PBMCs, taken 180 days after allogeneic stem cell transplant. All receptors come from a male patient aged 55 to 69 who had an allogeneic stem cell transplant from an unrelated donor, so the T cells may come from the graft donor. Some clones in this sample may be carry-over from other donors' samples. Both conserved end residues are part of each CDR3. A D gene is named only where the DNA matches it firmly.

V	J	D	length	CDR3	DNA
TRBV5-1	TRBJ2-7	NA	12	CASSPTLSEQYF	TGCGCCAGCAGTCCTACATTGAGCGAGCAGTACTTC
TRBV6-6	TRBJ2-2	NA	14	CASSFGTNTGELFF	TGTGCCAGCAGTTTCGGCACGAACACCGGGGAGCTGTTTTTT
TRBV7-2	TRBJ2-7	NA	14	CASSLGGNTYEQYF	TGTGCCAGCAGCCTGGGCGGCAATACCTACGAGCAGTACTTC
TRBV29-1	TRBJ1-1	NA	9	CSVDGEAFF	TGCAGCGTTGACGGTGAAGCTTTCTTT
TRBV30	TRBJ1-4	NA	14	CAWTMTGLNEKLFF	TGTGCCTGGACCATGACAGGCCTTAATGAAAAACTGTTTTTT
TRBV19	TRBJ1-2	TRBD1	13	CASSPTGRDGYTF	TGTGCCAGTAGCCCGACAGGGAGGGATGGCTACACCTTC
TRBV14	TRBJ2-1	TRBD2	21	CASSQGFGGGALFYSYNEQFF	TGTGCCAGCAGCCAAGGATTCGGCGGGGGGGCCCTTTTTTACTCCTACAATGAGCAGTTCTTC
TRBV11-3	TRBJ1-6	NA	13	CASSQSQNSPLHF	TGTGCCAGCAGCCAAAGTCAGAATTCACCCCTCCACTTT
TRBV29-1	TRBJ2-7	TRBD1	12	CSVGSRGYEQYF	TGCAGCGTTGGCTCCAGGGGGTACGAGCAGTACTTC
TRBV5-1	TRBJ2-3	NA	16	CASSRTLGGGTDTQYF	TGCGCCAGCAGCCGCACCCTCGGGGGCGGCACAGATACGCAGTATTTT